This paragraph reports one T cell receptor beta chain. In the study's own analysis: Researchers report that nucleated cell counts were estimated from reference gene primer amplification. TCRdb keeps only in-frame clones here, not all; method: immunoSEQ multiplex PCR. The V and J calls and clone size are taken from that table; D and trimming were inferred from the DNA. The table shows around 370,000 clones, with around nine tenths occurring only once. The source of the sample is a study of blood T cell repertoires in COVID-19. The wider study: Acute-phase and convalescent COVID-19 samples originated in the United States, Italy and Spain. In each case, the material was cDNA or gDNA derived from T cells, B-cell-depleted T cells, or PBMCs.

The germline V gene encodes CDR1 LNHDA and CDR2 SQIVND (reference sequence). The CDR3 has 14 residues. The junction had 0 bases not matched to a gene; V was cut back by 1 base and J by 3 bases. Sequenced material: peripheral blood. J is TRBJ2-4 and V is TRBV19, with 7 bases identical to TRBD2. This sequence was found in a woman aged 18-29 years who had recovered from COVID-19. The CDR3 here is CASSIGDYKNIQYF. CDR3 nucleotides: TGTGCCAGTAGTATAGGGGACTACAAAAACATTCAGTACTTC.